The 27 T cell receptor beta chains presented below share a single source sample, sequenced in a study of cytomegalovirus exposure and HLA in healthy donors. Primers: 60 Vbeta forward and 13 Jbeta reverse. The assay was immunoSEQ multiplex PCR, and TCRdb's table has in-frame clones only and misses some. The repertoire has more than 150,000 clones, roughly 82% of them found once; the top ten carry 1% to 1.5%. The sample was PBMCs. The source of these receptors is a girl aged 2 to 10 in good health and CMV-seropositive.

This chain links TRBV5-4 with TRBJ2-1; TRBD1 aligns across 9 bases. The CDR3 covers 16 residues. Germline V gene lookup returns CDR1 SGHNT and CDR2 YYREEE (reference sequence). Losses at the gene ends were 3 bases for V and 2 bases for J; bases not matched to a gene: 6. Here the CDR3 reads CASSSGGTGTYNEQFF. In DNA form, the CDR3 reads TGTGCCAGCAGCTCGGGCGGGACAGGGACCTACAATGAGCAGTTCTTC.

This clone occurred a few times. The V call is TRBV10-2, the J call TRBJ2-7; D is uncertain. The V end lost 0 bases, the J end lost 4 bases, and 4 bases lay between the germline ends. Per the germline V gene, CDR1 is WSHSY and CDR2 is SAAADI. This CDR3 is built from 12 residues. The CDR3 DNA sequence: TGCGCCAGCAGTGAGTCAGCGTACGAGCAGTACTTC. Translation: CASSESAYEQYF.

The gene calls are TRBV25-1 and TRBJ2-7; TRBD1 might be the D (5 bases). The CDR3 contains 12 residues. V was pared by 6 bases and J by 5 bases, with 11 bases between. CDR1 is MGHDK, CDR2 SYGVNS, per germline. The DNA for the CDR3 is TGTGCCAGCAGCCCAGGGTCCCACGAGCAGTACTTC. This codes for CASSPGSHEQYF.

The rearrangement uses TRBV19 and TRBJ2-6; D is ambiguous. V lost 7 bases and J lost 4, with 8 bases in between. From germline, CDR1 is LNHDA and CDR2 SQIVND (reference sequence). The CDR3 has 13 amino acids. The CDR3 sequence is CASTHSGANVLTF. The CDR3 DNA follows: TGTGCCAGTACCCATAGCGGGGCCAACGTCCTGACTTTC.

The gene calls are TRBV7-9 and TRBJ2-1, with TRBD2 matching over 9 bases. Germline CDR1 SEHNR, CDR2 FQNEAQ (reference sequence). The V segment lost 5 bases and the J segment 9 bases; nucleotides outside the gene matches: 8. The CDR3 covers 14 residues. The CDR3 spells CASSEWREGSEQFF. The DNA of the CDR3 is TGTGCCAGCAGCGAGTGGCGGGAGGGATCTGAGCAGTTCTTC.

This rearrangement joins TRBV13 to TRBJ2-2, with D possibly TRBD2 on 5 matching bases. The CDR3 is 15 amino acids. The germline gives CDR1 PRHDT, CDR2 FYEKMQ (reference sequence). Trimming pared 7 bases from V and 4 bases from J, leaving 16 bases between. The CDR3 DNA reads TGTGCCAGCAAAAACGGGGTATCGGGCACCGGGGAGCTGTTTTTT. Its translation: CASKNGVSGTGELFF.

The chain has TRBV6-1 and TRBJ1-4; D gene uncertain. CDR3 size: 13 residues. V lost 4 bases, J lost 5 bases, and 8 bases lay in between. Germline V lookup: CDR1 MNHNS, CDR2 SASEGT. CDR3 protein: CASSVPSNEKLFF. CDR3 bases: TGTGCCAGCAGTGTCCCGAGCAATGAAAAACTGTTTTTT.

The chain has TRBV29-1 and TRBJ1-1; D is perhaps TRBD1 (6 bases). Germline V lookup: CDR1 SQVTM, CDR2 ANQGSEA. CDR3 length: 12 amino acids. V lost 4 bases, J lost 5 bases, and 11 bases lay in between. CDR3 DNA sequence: TGCAGCGTTGGCGGGGGGCGAACTGAAGCTTTCTTT. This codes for CSVGGGRTEAFF.

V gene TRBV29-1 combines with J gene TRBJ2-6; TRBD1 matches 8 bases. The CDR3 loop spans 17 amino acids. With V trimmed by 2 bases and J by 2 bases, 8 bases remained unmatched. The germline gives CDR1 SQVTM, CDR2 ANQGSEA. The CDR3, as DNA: TGCAGCGTTGAAATGGTTCAGGGGGCCGCTGGGGCCAACGTCCTGACTTTC. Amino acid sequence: CSVEMVQGAAGANVLTF.

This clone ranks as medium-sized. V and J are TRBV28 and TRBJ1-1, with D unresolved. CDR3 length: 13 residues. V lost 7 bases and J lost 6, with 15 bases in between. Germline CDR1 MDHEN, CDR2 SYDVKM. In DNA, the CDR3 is TGTGCCAGCACCCCCCGCGGTTTCGCTGAAGCTTTCTTT. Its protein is CASTPRGFAEAFF.

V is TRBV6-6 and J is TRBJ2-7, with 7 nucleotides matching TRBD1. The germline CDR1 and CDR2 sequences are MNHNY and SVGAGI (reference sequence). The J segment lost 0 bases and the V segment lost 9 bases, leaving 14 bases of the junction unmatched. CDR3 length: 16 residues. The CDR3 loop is CASLDLGQASSYEQYF. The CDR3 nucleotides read TGTGCCAGTCTCGACCTCGGACAGGCCTCCTCCTACGAGCAGTACTTC.

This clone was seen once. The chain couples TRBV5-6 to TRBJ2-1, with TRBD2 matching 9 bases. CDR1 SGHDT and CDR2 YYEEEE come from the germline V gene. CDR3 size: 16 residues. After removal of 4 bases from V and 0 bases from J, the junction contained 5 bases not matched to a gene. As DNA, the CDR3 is TGTGCCAGCAGCAGAGCGGGAGGCTACTCCTACAATGAGCAGTTCTTC. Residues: CASSRAGGYSYNEQFF. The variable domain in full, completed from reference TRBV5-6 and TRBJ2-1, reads DAGVTQSPTHLIKTRGQQVTLRCSPKSGHDTVSWYQQALGQGPQFIFQYYEEEERQRGNFPDRFSGHQFPNYSSELNVNALLLGDSALYLCASSRAGGYSYNEQFFGPGTRLTVL.

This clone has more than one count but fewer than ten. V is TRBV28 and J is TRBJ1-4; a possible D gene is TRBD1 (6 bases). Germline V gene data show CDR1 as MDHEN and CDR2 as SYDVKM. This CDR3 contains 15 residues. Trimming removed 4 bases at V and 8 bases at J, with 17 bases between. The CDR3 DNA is TGTGCCAGCAGTTCCGCGGGGGGGGCGCGAGAAAAACTGTTTTTT. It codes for CASSSAGGAREKLFF.

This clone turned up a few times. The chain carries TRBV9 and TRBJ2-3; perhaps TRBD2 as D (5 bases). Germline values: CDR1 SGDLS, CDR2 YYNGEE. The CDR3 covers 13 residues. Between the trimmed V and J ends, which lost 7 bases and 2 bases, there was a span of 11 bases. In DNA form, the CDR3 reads TGTGCCAGCCAATTCGGGGTCACAGATACGCAGTATTTT. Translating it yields CASQFGVTDTQYF. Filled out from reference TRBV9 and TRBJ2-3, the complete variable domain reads DSGVTQTPKHLITATGQRVTLRCSPRSGDLSVYWYQQSLDQGLQFLIQYYNGEERAKGNILERFSAQQFPDLHSELNLSSLELGDSALYFCASQFGVTDTQYFGPGTRLTVL.

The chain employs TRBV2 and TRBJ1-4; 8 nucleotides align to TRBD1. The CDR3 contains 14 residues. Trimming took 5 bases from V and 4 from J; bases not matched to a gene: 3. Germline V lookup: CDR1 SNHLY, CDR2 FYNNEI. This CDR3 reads CASSRQGYNEKLFF. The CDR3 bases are TGTGCCAGCAGTCGACAGGGGTATAATGAAAAACTGTTTTTT.

The CDR3 loop reads CASSTPVSRGEQYF. The CDR3 DNA is TGTGCCAGCAGCACCCCTGTCTCCAGGGGCGAGCAGTACTTC. The chain uses TRBV5-4 and TRBJ2-7; TRBD1 might be the D (6 bases). The V gene's germline CDR1 is SGHNT and CDR2 YYREEE (reference sequence). The CDR3 has 14 residues. V lost 4 bases, J lost 6 bases, and 17 bases lay in between.

CDR3 in amino acids: CASSLSLAGYEQYF. As DNA, the CDR3 is TGCGCCAGCAGCTTATCACTAGCGGGTTACGAGCAGTACTTC. The chain couples TRBV5-1 to TRBJ2-5; 9 bases map to TRBD2. The J call is in doubt because the DNA end fits TRBJ2-7 better. The CDR3 consists of 14 residues. Per germline, CDR1 SGHRS and CDR2 YFSETQ.

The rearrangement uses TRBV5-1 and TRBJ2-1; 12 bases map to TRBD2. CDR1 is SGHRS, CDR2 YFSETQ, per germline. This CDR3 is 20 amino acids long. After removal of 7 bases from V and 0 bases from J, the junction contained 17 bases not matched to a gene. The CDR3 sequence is CASAMGPGPSGGASYNEQFF. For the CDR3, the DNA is TGCGCCAGCGCCATGGGACCGGGGCCTAGCGGGGGGGCCTCCTACAATGAGCAGTTCTTC. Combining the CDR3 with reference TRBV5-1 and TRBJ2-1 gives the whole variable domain KAGVTQTPRYLIKTRGQQVTLSCSPISGHRSVSWYQQTPGQGLQFLFEYFSETQRNKGNFPGRFSGRQFSNSRSEMNVSTLELGDSALYLCASAMGPGPSGGASYNEQFFGPGTRLTVL.

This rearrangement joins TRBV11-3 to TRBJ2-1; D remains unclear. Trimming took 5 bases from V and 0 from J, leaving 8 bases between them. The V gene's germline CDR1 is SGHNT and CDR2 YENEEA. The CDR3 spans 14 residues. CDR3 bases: TGTGCCAGCAGCCTCAGCGCCTCCTACAATGAGCAGTTCTTC. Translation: CASSLSASYNEQFF.

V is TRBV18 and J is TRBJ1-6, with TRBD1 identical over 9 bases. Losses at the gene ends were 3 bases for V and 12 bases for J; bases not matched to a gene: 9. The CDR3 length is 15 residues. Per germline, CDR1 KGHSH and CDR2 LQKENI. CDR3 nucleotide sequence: TGTGCCAGCTCACCGACCGGGACAGGGTCTCAACCCCTCCACTTT. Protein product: CASSPTGTGSQPLHF. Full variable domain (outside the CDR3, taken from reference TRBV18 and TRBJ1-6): NAGVMQNPRHLVRRRGQEARLRCSPMKGHSHVYWYRQLPEEGLKFMVYLQKENIIDESGMPKERFSAEFPKEGPSILRIQQVVRGDSAAYFCASSPTGTGSQPLHFGNGTRLTVT.

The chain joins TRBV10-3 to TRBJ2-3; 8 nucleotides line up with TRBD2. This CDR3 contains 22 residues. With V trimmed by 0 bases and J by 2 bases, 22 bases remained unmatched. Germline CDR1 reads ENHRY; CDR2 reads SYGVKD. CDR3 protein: CAISESRIWRGALIGVTDTQYF. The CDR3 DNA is TGTGCCATCAGTGAGTCGAGGATTTGGCGGGGGGCGCTTATAGGGGTCACAGATACGCAGTATTTT.

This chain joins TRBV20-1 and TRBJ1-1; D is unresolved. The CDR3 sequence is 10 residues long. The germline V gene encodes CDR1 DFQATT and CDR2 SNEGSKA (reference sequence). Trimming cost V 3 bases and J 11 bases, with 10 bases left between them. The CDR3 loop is CSARFGEAFF. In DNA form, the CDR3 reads TGCAGTGCTAGGTTTGGGGAGGCTTTCTTT.

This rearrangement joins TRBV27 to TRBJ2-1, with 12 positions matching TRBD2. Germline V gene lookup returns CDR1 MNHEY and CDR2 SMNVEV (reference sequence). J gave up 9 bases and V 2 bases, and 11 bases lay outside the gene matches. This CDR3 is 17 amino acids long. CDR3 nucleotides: TGTGCCAGCAGTTTAACCCCCCCGACTAGCGGGGGCGGTGAGCAGTTCTTC. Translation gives CASSLTPPTSGGGEQFF.

Here the CDR3 reads CASSLAVDRASNQPQHF. The DNA for the CDR3 is TGTGCCAGCAGCTTGGCTGTCGACAGGGCCAGCAATCAGCCCCAGCATTTT. The V gene is TRBV5-6, the J gene TRBJ1-5; 7 nucleotides align to TRBD1. Germline V gene lookup returns CDR1 SGHDT and CDR2 YYEEEE. The CDR3 extends over 17 amino acids. J was trimmed by 1 base and V by 0 bases; bases with no gene match: 7.

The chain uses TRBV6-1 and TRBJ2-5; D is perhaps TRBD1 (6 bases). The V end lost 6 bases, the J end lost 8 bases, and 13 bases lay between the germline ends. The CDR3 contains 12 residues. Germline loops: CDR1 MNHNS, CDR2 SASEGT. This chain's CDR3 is CASRLGQRTQYF. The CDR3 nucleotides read TGTGCCAGCAGATTAGGACAGAGAACCCAGTACTTC.

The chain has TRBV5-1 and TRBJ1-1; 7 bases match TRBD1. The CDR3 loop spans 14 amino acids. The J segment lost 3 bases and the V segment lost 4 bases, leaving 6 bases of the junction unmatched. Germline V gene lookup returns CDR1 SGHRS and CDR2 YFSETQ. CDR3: CASSPGQFYTEAFF. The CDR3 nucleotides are TGCGCCAGCAGCCCGGGACAGTTCTACACTGAAGCTTTCTTT.

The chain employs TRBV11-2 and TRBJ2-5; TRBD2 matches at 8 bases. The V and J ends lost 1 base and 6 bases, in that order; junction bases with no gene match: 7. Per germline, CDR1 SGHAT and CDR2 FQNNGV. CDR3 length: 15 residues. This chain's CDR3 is CASSLAGGPEKTQYF. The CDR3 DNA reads TGTGCCAGCAGCTTAGCGGGAGGGCCGGAAAAGACCCAGTACTTC.